The rows below give T cell receptor beta chains drawn from one sample of a study of blood T cell repertoires in COVID-19. The table came from immunoSEQ multiplex PCR; TCRdb's copy has only in-frame clones and leaves some out. The data hold approximately 140,000 clones, with about nine tenths observed a single time. The sequenced material came from peripheral blood. The source of these receptors is a human donor in a cohort sampled during active COVID-19. The conserved cysteine and the conserved F or W are not part of the CDR3 here.

TRBV10-3	TRBJ1-6	AISDMLGFTPSLH
TRBV30	TRBJ2-1	AYGTGGNNEQF
TRBV12-1	TRBJ2-6	ASSFHEREKYGANVLT
TRBV7-2	TRBJ2-7	ASSLASGSSYEQY
TRBV19	TRBJ1-5	ASSRDSRNQPQH
TRBV7-9	TRBJ2-1	ASSLESDLNEQF
TRBV24-1	TRBJ2-2	ATSDPQAGGWTGELF
TRBV6-2/TRBV6-3	TRBJ2-7	ASSYSRTQGPEQY
TRBV6-2/TRBV6-3	TRBJ2-3	ASSKSGRAGVDTQY
TRBV28	TRBJ1-2	ASSLLSGSGNYGYT
TRBV29-1	TRBJ1-2	SVWDRNNYGYT
TRBV7-9	TRBJ2-1	ASSSLGTGSNEQF
TRBV18	TRBJ1-3	ASSASGTGDTSSGNTIY
TRBV7-2	TRBJ2-1	ASSLARRATEQF
TRBV3-1/TRBV3-2	TRBJ2-3	ASSQVAGTDTQY
TRBV19	TRBJ1-4	ASSYGTNEKLF
TRBV30	TRBJ2-1	AWSPYRGQQF
TRBV7-3	TRBJ2-7	ASSSGLAVPVEQY
TRBV7-9	TRBJ2-5	ASSPLTAQY
TRBV27	TRBJ1-6	ASSPSRGQGGSPLH
TRBV19	TRBJ1-5	ASSIGSVGFRPQH
TRBV23-1	TRBJ2-7	ASSQSWGDSAGHGYGEQY
TRBV5-6	TRBJ2-7	ASSLDGAPYEQY
TRBV6-5	TRBJ2-3	ASKGSPITTGTQY
TRBV7-8	TRBJ2-3	ASSSRFAGTTDTQY
TRBV29-1	TRBJ2-5	SVGGGGETQY
TRBV4-1	TRBJ1-6	ASSQERQSSYNSPLH
TRBV28	TRBJ2-1	ASSLGGQDNEQF
TRBV5-1	TRBJ1-1	ASSPGQGALKGAEAF
TRBV19	TRBJ2-3	ASSRTGGTDTQY
TRBV20-1	TRBJ2-7	SASQRFYEQY
TRBV11-2	TRBJ1-1	ASSSVNTEAF
TRBV5-1	TRBJ1-2	ASSSGQGARGYT
TRBV14	TRBJ2-7	ASSQGVRGEYLPYEQY
TRBV30	TRBJ1-6	AWSSPGTVVRFGNSPLH
TRBV5-1	TRBJ2-5	ASSLEGTGMEETQY
TRBV11-3	TRBJ1-1	ASSRENTEAF
TRBV7-2	TRBJ1-4	ASSTRQGKKLF
TRBV4-3	TRBJ1-2	ASSQPGQEANYGYT
TRBV7-9	TRBJ2-3	ASSPRGDTQY
TRBV7-9	TRBJ1-2	ASSTFRERGLNYGYT